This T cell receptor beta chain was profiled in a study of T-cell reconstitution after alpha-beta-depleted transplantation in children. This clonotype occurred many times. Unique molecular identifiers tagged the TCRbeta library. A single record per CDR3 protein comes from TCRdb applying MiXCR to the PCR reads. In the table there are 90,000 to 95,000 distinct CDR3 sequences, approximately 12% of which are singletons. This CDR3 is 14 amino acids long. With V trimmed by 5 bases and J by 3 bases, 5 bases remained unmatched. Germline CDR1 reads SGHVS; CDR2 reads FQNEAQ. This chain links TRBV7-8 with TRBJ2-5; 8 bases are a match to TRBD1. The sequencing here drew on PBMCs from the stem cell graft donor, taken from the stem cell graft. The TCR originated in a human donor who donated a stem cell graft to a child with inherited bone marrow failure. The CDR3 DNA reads TGTGCCAGCAGCCGGATGACAGGGGAAGAGACCCAGTACTTC. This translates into CASSRMTGEETQYF.